Below, one TCR beta chain is given with its context. The antigen remains unidentified. Template switching added a universal primer binding site, and final cDNA carried unique molecular identifiers. From the 5' RACE reads, TCRdb called clonotypes with MiXCR, one entry per CDR3 protein. The sample holds approximately 1.8 million distinct CDR3 sequences, less than 40% seen once. The CDR3 covers 15 residues. Germline lookup yields CDR1 MDHEN and CDR2 SYDVKM. V was trimmed by 2 bases and J by 7 bases, leaving 18 bases between them. The sample comes from a study of identical twins. Whole-study results and caveats: For monozygotic twins, models underestimated out-of-frame TCR alpha sharing. One should note that invariant MAIT and iNKT cells could partly confound zero-insertion analyses. Findings came from cross-sectional statistics, without long-term follow-up of donors.

This receptor was taken from a newborn girl in good health. The rearrangement links TRBV28 to TRBJ2-7, with D tentatively TRBD1 (5 bases). What was sequenced was cord blood. DNA for the CDR3: TGTGCCAGCAGTTTAGGGGCTATGGCCTCCAATGAGCAGTACTTC. It encodes CASSLGAMASNEQYF.